Following are 25 T cell receptor beta chains from one sample sequenced in a study of T cell responses to AZD1222 COVID-19 vaccine. Libraries were prepared by immunoSEQ multiplex PCR; TCRdb keeps only in-frame clonotypes and omits some of them. The sample yields 150,000 to 200,000 clones, about 92% seen once. This specimen consisted of peripheral blood, obtained on day 0 of AZD1222 vaccination. The receptors come from an adult in good health.

V usage is TRBV7-2 and J usage is TRBJ2-3; weak D call: TRBD2 (5 bases). V lost 5 bases and J 6 bases, leaving 24 bases between the germline ends. CDR3 length: 17 residues. Germline values: CDR1 SGHTA, CDR2 FQGNSA. The DNA for the CDR3 is TGTGCCAGCAGCACTTATGCCCGGGTCGGGGTGGCGGATACGCAGTATTTT. Translated, it gives CASSTYARVGVADTQYF.

The V and J genes are TRBV5-1 and TRBJ2-4, with D perhaps TRBD1 (6 bases). This CDR3 contains 14 residues. Germline V CDR1 and CDR2: SGHRS, YFSETQ. The germline V and J ends were trimmed by 4 bases and 3 bases, with 11 bases remaining between them. CDR3 residues: CASSPRTDKNIQYF. The CDR3 DNA sequence: TGCGCCAGCAGCCCACGGACAGACAAAAACATTCAGTACTTC.

The gene calls are TRBV29-1 and TRBJ2-7, with D perhaps given as TRBD1 or TRBD2 (7 bases each). V was trimmed by 6 bases and J by 0 bases, leaving 12 bases between them. The CDR3 has 13 amino acids. The V gene's germline CDR1 is SQVTM and CDR2 ANQGSEA. The CDR3 spells CSVAGGVSYEQYF. For the CDR3, the DNA is TGCAGCGTCGCAGGGGGGGTCTCCTACGAGCAGTACTTC.

The chain links TRBV24-1 to TRBJ2-7; 10 nucleotides line up with TRBD1. CDR3 size: 14 residues. Trimming removed 6 bases from V and 7 bases from J; junction bases left unmatched: 8. Germline V gives CDR1 KGHDR, CDR2 SFDVKD. For the CDR3, the DNA is TGTGCCACCAGTCCAGGGACAGGGGCCAGGGAGCAGTACTTC. Translation: CATSPGTGAREQYF.

This chain uses TRBV2 with TRBJ1-2; no reliable D call. Trimming removed 6 bases from V and 1 base from J, with 6 bases in between. The CDR3 has 12 amino acids. CDR1 is SNHLY, CDR2 FYNNEI, per germline. The CDR3 DNA sequence: TGTGCCAGCAGGGGCCTTAACTATGGCTACACCTTC. The encoded protein is CASRGLNYGYTF.

The chain recombines TRBV5-1 with TRBJ1-2; 8 nucleotides match TRBD1. With 4 bases clipped from V and 8 bases from J, the junction kept 13 bases outside the gene matches. Germline V gene sequence: CDR1 SGHRS, CDR2 YFSETQ. This CDR3 region has 15 residues. The CDR3 DNA reads as TGCGCCAGCAGCCCCGAACCGGGACAGGCTAACGGCTACACCTTC. Translating gives CASSPEPGQANGYTF.

This clone occurred once. This chain links TRBV11-2 with TRBJ2-7; maybe TRBD1 (5 bases). The CDR3 is made up of 16 amino acids. Germline V gene lookup returns CDR1 SGHAT and CDR2 FQNNGV. Trimming left V 6 bases short and J 1 base short, with 19 bases between. The CDR3: CASRARVGPPSYEQYF. The CDR3 nucleotides are TGTGCCAGCAGGGCCCGCGTGGGGCCGCCTTCCTACGAGCAGTACTTC.

The chain uses TRBV18 and TRBJ1-1; D not certain. Germline V gene lookup returns CDR1 KGHSH and CDR2 LQKENI. Deletions cut 6 bases from V and 2 bases from J, with 10 bases between. The CDR3 has 13 amino acids. DNA of the CDR3: TGTGCCAGCTCCCCCGTTAGTAACACTGAAGCTTTCTTT. Its protein product is CASSPVSNTEAFF.

The chain joins TRBV6-4 to TRBJ1-6; weak D call: TRBD1 (5 bases). This CDR3 is 13 amino acids long. From germline, CDR1 is MRHNA and CDR2 SNTAGT. Trimming shortened V by 2 bases and J by 9 bases, and 8 bases separated the two germline ends. The CDR3 coding sequence is TGTGCCAGCAGTGACAGGGGAGGTTCACCCCTCCACTTT. This translates into CASSDRGGSPLHF.

This CDR3 reads CAWSGRDNQPQHF. CDR3 bases: TGTGCCTGGTCAGGGAGGGACAATCAGCCCCAGCATTTT. This chain joins TRBV30 and TRBJ1-5; tentative D call: TRBD1 (5 bases). This CDR3 contains 13 residues. With 5 bases removed from V and 3 bases from J, the gap between germline ends came to 11 bases. The germline V gene has CDR1 GTSNPN and CDR2 SVGIG (reference sequence).

The chain employs TRBV7-2 and TRBJ1-4; D gene uncertain. Germline V gene sequence: CDR1 SGHTA, CDR2 FQGNSA. The CDR3 is 14 amino acids. Trimming stripped 1 base from V and 7 bases from J, with 10 bases between. This CDR3 reads CASSLVRNSEKLFF. The CDR3, as DNA: TGTGCCAGCAGCTTAGTGAGGAATAGTGAAAAACTGTTTTTT.

The chain carries TRBV4-1 and TRBJ2-2, with TRBD1 as a possible D gene (6 bases). The CDR3 covers 15 residues. Germline-derived CDR1 and CDR2 are MGHRA and YSYEKL. V was trimmed by 3 bases and J by 5 bases, leaving 13 bases between them. The CDR3: CASSHTGTNTGELFF. DNA for the CDR3: TGCGCCAGCAGCCATACCGGGACAAATACCGGGGAGCTGTTTTTT.

The chain uses TRBV6-5 and TRBJ2-1; maybe TRBD1 (5 bases). V shed 4 bases and J shed 6 bases, with 7 bases lying between them. The CDR3 length is 12 residues. Germline assignment: CDR1 MNHEY and CDR2 SVGAGI. CDR3 bases: TGTGCCAGCAGTTCAAGGGGCAATGAGCAGTTCTTC. This encodes CASSSRGNEQFF.

This sequence joins TRBV3-1 (or the pseudogene TRBV3-2) and TRBJ1-5; D not certain. This CDR3 spans 12 amino acids. Germline CDR1 is LGHDT and CDR2 is YNNKEL (reference sequence). V dropped 1 base and J dropped 6 bases, with 4 bases sitting between them. CDR3 region: CASSQGGQPQHF. The CDR3 bases are TGTGCCAGCAGCCAAGGAGGTCAGCCCCAGCATTTT.

In regard to this clone: An end of the junction differs from the germline gene, which may be a read error. The rearrangement uses TRBV7-7 and TRBJ2-1; 11 nucleotides agree with TRBD2. Germline V gene lookup returns CDR1 SSHAT and CDR2 FNYEAQ (reference sequence). The CDR3 is made up of 15 amino acids. The CDR3 DNA sequence: TGTGCTAGCAGCTTACTAGCGGGGGTTGACAATGAGCAGTTCTTC. Its protein is CASSLLAGVDNEQFF.

The chain combines TRBV5-4 with TRBJ1-2; weak D call: TRBD1 (5 bases). The V gene's germline CDR1 is SGHNT and CDR2 YYREEE (reference sequence). V lost 7 bases, J lost 2 bases, and 15 bases lay in between. This CDR3 has 14 amino acids. The CDR3 sequence is CASCLNRGNYGYTF. For the CDR3, the DNA is TGTGCCAGCTGCCTGAATAGGGGAAACTATGGCTACACCTTC.

This clone has only one observation. V and J are TRBV2 and TRBJ2-1, with 13 bases lining up with TRBD2. Germline V CDR1 and CDR2: SNHLY, FYNNEI. The CDR3 length is 13 residues. With V trimmed by 9 bases and J by 7 bases, 3 bases remained unmatched. The CDR3 DNA follows: TGTGCCAGGAGGACTAGCGGGGGAAATGAGCAGTTCTTC. It codes for CARRTSGGNEQFF.

Concerning this clone itself: An end of the junction does not agree with germline; a read error may underlie this. The chain recombines TRBV15 with TRBJ1-1; D is ambiguous. The CDR3 contains 14 residues. The germline gives CDR1 LNHNV, CDR2 YYDKDF (reference sequence). In DNA form, the CDR3 reads TGTGCCACCAGCGGAGATTACAGGAACACTGAAGCTTTCTTT. It translates to CATSGDYRNTEAFF.

This rearrangement joins TRBV18 to TRBJ2-3, with unresolved D. Per the germline V gene, CDR1 is KGHSH and CDR2 is LQKENI. This CDR3 contains 16 residues. Trimming cost V 1 base and J 0 bases, with 11 bases left between them. CDR3 amino acids: CASSPRPYSSTDTQYF. The CDR3 DNA reads TGTGCCAGCTCACCACGGCCCTACTCTAGCACAGATACGCAGTATTTT.

J is TRBJ1-1 and V is TRBV7-9, with D possibly matching TRBD1 (5 bases). Germline loops: CDR1 SEHNR, CDR2 FQNEAQ (reference sequence). The CDR3 runs to 13 residues. V shed 1 base and J shed 6 bases, with 9 bases lying between them. CDR3 amino acids: CASSLEGAAEAFF. For the CDR3, the DNA is TGTGCCAGCAGCTTAGAAGGGGCGGCTGAAGCTTTCTTT.

The rearrangement joins TRBV2 to TRBJ1-2; D gene uncertain. The germline V and J ends were trimmed by 6 bases and 4 bases, with 3 bases remaining between them. This CDR3 comprises 10 residues. Germline assignment: CDR1 SNHLY and CDR2 FYNNEI. The CDR3 region has the DNA TGTGCCAGCAGGACCTATGGCTACACCTTC. This gives the protein CASRTYGYTF. The full variable domain, rest sourced from reference TRBV2 and TRBJ1-2, is EPEVTQTPSHQVTQMGQEVILRCVPISNHLYFYWYRQILGQKVEFLVSFYNNEISEKSEIFDDQFSVERPDGSNFTLKIRSTKLEDSAMYFCASRTYGYTFGSGTRLTVV.

The CDR3 reads CASSHPGQMNTEAFF. For the CDR3, the DNA is TGCGCCAGCAGTCACCCGGGACAGATGAACACTGAAGCTTTCTTT. The chain links TRBV23-1 to TRBJ1-1, with 7 bases aligning to TRBD1. TRBV23-1 is placed among ORFs of uncertain function. The CDR3 is 15 residues long. V lost 3 bases and J lost 0; bases outside the gene matches: 4.

The gene calls are TRBV13 and TRBJ2-1; 10 bases agree with TRBD2. V dropped 5 bases and J dropped 3; count of bases not matched to a gene: 7. The germline gives CDR1 PRHDT, CDR2 FYEKMQ (reference sequence). This CDR3 has 16 residues. CDR3 amino acids: CASSPPSGGGYNEQFF. The CDR3 nucleotides are TGTGCCAGCAGCCCCCCCAGCGGGGGGGGCTACAATGAGCAGTTCTTC.

The rearrangement uses TRBV15 and TRBJ2-5; D might be TRBD1 (5 bases). Trimming took off 0 bases at V and 5 bases at J, with 13 bases between the two ends. Germline lookup yields CDR1 LNHNV and CDR2 YYDKDF (reference sequence). The CDR3 spans 15 residues. CDR3 coding DNA: TGTGCCACCAGCAGAGATCCGGGCAGGGCGGAGACCCAGTACTTC. It yields the protein CATSRDPGRAETQYF.

The chain employs TRBV30 and TRBJ1-2, with no clear D. The CDR3 length is 13 residues. Germline CDR1 is GTSNPN and CDR2 is SVGIG (reference sequence). V lost 2 bases, J lost 3 bases, and 10 bases lay in between. As DNA, the CDR3 is TGTGCCTGGAGTCTAAAAGGGTACTATGGCTACACCTTC. Its protein product is CAWSLKGYYGYTF. Full variable domain (outside the CDR3, taken from reference TRBV30 and TRBJ1-2): SQTIHQWPATLVQPVGSPLSLECTVEGTSNPNLYWYRQAAGRGLQLLFYSVGIGQISSEVPQNLSASRPQDRQFILSSKKLLLSDSGFYLCAWSLKGYYGYTFGSGTRLTVV.